The 17 T cell receptor beta chains below all came from one sample that was sequenced in a study of cytomegalovirus exposure and HLA in healthy donors. Some clones are missing from TCRdb's copy, which holds only in-frame ones; the method was immunoSEQ multiplex PCR. This table holds around 63,000 clones, less than 96% found once. The sequenced sample consisted of PBMCs. All receptors come from a woman aged 18-35 years in good health and CMV-seronegative.

The chain is built from TRBV5-1 and TRBJ1-1, with 7 bases fitting TRBD1. The V gene's germline CDR1 is SGHRS and CDR2 YFSETQ. CDR3 size: 15 residues. Germline trimming cut 2 bases from V and 0 bases from J; bases unmatched to any gene: 4. The CDR3 DNA sequence: TGCGCCAGCAGCTTAGGGGGCAGATTGAACACTGAAGCTTTCTTT. Its translation is CASSLGGRLNTEAFF. The variable domain in full, completed from reference TRBV5-1 and TRBJ1-1, reads KAGVTQTPRYLIKTRGQQVTLSCSPISGHRSVSWYQQTPGQGLQFLFEYFSETQRNKGNFPGRFSGRQFSNSRSEMNVSTLELGDSALYLCASSLGGRLNTEAFFGQGTRLTVV.

This chain uses TRBV27 with TRBJ2-1, with TRBD2 matching over 11 bases. Trimming removed 5 bases from V and 1 base from J; junction bases left unmatched: 16. Germline CDR1 and CDR2: MNHEY and SMNVEV (reference sequence). This CDR3 is 20 amino acids long. CDR3 protein: CASSVKLAGARGRSYNEQFF. CDR3 sequence (DNA): TGTGCCAGCAGTGTTAAACTAGCGGGAGCCAGAGGGCGGTCCTACAATGAGCAGTTCTTC.

This chain links TRBV18 with TRBJ2-3; perhaps TRBD1 as D (6 bases). V was clipped by 4 bases and J by 6 bases, with 17 bases between them. The germline CDR1 and CDR2 sequences are KGHSH and LQKENI. The CDR3 contains 15 residues. As DNA, the CDR3 is TGTGCCAGCTCACGGGACATCCTTCTGGGGGATACGCAGTATTTT. Translated, it gives CASSRDILLGDTQYF.

The chain employs TRBV19 and TRBJ1-5; 7 bases fit TRBD1. Trimming at V came to 6 bases and at J to 2 bases, leaving 7 bases not matched to a gene. Germline V CDR1 and CDR2: LNHDA, SQIVND (reference sequence). The CDR3 has 15 amino acids. The CDR3 loop reads CASSPQGYGNQPQHF. In nucleotides, the CDR3 is TGTGCCAGTAGCCCACAGGGGTACGGCAATCAGCCCCAGCATTTT.

In its sample, this clone ranks as medium-sized (0.01 to 0.1%). J is TRBJ2-4 and V is TRBV9, with D possibly TRBD2 on 5 matching bases. The CDR3 spans 14 residues. The V and J ends lost 0 bases and 7 bases respectively, with 11 bases between them. Germline-derived CDR1 and CDR2 are SGDLS and YYNGEE. The CDR3 loop is CASSVGLAPNIQYF. In nucleotides, the CDR3 is TGTGCCAGCAGCGTAGGGCTAGCCCCCAACATTCAGTACTTC. The full variable domain, rest sourced from reference TRBV9 and TRBJ2-4, is DSGVTQTPKHLITATGQRVTLRCSPRSGDLSVYWYQQSLDQGLQFLIQYYNGEERAKGNILERFSAQQFPDLHSELNLSSLELGDSALYFCASSVGLAPNIQYFGAGTRLSVL.

This chain joins TRBV30 and TRBJ1-2; a weak D match, TRBD1 (5 bases). Germline values: CDR1 GTSNPN, CDR2 SVGIG (reference sequence). The CDR3 extends over 14 amino acids. V lost 5 bases and J lost 2, with 15 bases in between. DNA of the CDR3: TGTGCCTGGGGACGCAGGGTTTCCAACTATGGCTACACCTTC. Protein product: CAWGRRVSNYGYTF.

The chain is built from TRBV7-9 and TRBJ2-3; TRBD2 is a possible D gene (6 bases). This CDR3 has 15 residues. From germline, CDR1 is SEHNR and CDR2 FQNEAQ (reference sequence). The V gene lost 7 bases and the J gene lost 5 bases, with 19 bases spanning the gap. The CDR3 DNA follows: TGTGCCAGCACCATCCGGAGGGCCGGGGGAGATACGCAGTATTTT. It translates to CASTIRRAGGDTQYF. The full variable domain, its missing parts supplied by reference TRBV7-9 and TRBJ2-3, is DTGVSQNPRHKITKRGQNVTFRCDPISEHNRLYWYRQTLGQGPEFLTYFQNEAQLEKSRLLSDRFSAERPKGSFSTLEIQRTEQGDSAMYLCASTIRRAGGDTQYFGPGTRLTVL.

The genes are TRBV28 and TRBJ2-2; 9 bases are shared with TRBD1. The germline V gene encodes CDR1 MDHEN and CDR2 SYDVKM. The CDR3 has 16 residues. The V segment lost 7 bases and the J segment 4 bases; nucleotides outside the gene matches: 10. The CDR3 DNA sequence: TGTGCCAGCACCGATGAGGACAGGGGTGTCACCGGGGAGCTGTTTTTT. Amino acids: CASTDEDRGVTGELFF.

The CDR3 bases are TGTGCCAGCAGTTACTGGGGACAGAGTAGCACAGATACGCAGTATTTT. Its translation: CASSYWGQSSTDTQYF. V usage is TRBV6-5 and J usage is TRBJ2-3; 7 nucleotides match TRBD1. Germline trimming cut 1 base from V and 0 bases from J; bases unmatched to any gene: 4. The CDR3 extends over 16 amino acids. Germline CDR1 and CDR2: MNHEY and SVGAGI.

The chain employs TRBV6-1 and TRBJ1-2; 7 nucleotides line up with TRBD1. The V gene end was trimmed by 8 bases and the J gene end by 4 bases; junction bases not matched to a gene: 7. This CDR3 is built from 13 residues. Germline V gene data show CDR1 as MNHNS and CDR2 as SASEGT. This CDR3 reads CASDTGVGYGYTF. CDR3 nucleotide sequence: TGTGCCAGCGATACAGGGGTAGGCTATGGCTACACCTTC.

The chain uses TRBV7-8 and TRBJ2-1; 13 nucleotides match TRBD2. The CDR3 consists of 17 residues. Trimming cost V 5 bases and J 4 bases; bases outside gene matches: 8. In germline, CDR1 is SGHVS, CDR2 FQNEAQ. CDR3 bases: TGTGCCAGCAGCCACTGGACTAGCGGGAGTCGGTACAATGAGCAGTTCTTC. It specifies CASSHWTSGSRYNEQFF.

This chain uses TRBV4-3 with TRBJ1-2; 7 nucleotides match TRBD1. Germline CDR1 reads LGHNA; CDR2 reads YSLEER. Losses at the gene ends were 5 bases for V and 4 bases for J; bases not matched to a gene: 7. The CDR3 length is 14 residues. The CDR3, as DNA: TGCGCCAGCAGCGCCCAGGGGGTTGGCTATGGCTACACCTTC. It yields the protein CASSAQGVGYGYTF.

The chain links TRBV23-1 to TRBJ2-1, with 8 bases identical to TRBD2. TRBV23-1 is known as an ORF, though its function is uncertain. V lost 0 bases and J lost 2; bases outside the gene matches: 6. There are 17 residues in the CDR3. The CDR3 reads CASSQSGGDYPYNEQFF. DNA for the CDR3: TGCGCCAGCAGTCAATCCGGGGGGGACTACCCCTACAATGAGCAGTTCTTC.

This clone showed up just once. The rearrangement joins TRBV5-4 to TRBJ2-1; a possible D gene is TRBD2 (7 bases). This CDR3 comprises 16 residues. Trimming took off 1 base at V and 8 bases at J, with 19 bases between the two ends. Germline V gives CDR1 SGHNT, CDR2 YYREEE (reference sequence). The CDR3 DNA reads as TGTGCCAGCAGCTTGAGGTGGGGGGGGGCTGGGGATGAGCAGTTCTTC. It yields the protein CASSLRWGGAGDEQFF.

This clone was picked up one time. The rearrangement links TRBV10-2 to TRBJ2-5; no firm D call. The germline V gene has CDR1 WSHSY and CDR2 SAAADI. The CDR3 runs 14 residues. Deletions cut 4 bases from V and 0 bases from J, with 9 bases between. CDR3 in DNA: TGCGCCAGCAGTGGACGACTGTACCAAGAGACCCAGTACTTC. Encoded protein: CASSGRLYQETQYF.

The genes are TRBV27 and TRBJ2-1; D is undetermined. V was cut by 3 bases and J by 4 bases, with 7 bases left in between. Germline-derived CDR1 and CDR2 are MNHEY and SMNVEV (reference sequence). This CDR3 region has 13 residues. CDR3 nucleotide sequence: TGTGCCAGCAGTTTCTCCCCTTACAATGAGCAGTTCTTC. Amino acids: CASSFSPYNEQFF.

The chain couples TRBV15 to TRBJ1-5; 12 nucleotides agree with TRBD1. This CDR3 has 16 residues. CDR1 is LNHNV and CDR2 is YYDKDF in the germline V gene (reference sequence). V shed 3 bases, J shed 7 bases, and the junction held 7 bases outside the gene matches. The CDR3 loop reads CATSSVGTGGRQPQHF. Here the CDR3 DNA reads TGTGCCACCAGCAGTGTGGGGACAGGGGGCCGGCAGCCCCAGCATTTT. The full variable domain, in which reference TRBV15 and TRBJ1-5 provide the parts outside the CDR3, is DAMVIQNPRYQVTQFGKPVTLSCSQTLNHNVMYWYQQKSSQAPKLLFHYYDKDFNNEADTPDNFQSRRPNTSFCFLDIRSPGLGDTAMYLCATSSVGTGGRQPQHFGDGTRLSIL.